The 31 T cell receptor beta chains presented below share a single source sample, sequenced in a study of regulatory T cells in long-lasting Graves disease. Construction of the TCR beta libraries employed iRepertoire HTBI primers in conjunction with Arm-PCR of CDR3 regions. TCRdb re-called the multiplex PCR reads through MiXCR, storing one row per CDR3 protein. This table has around 400,000 distinct CDR3 sequences, more than 20% appearing once. Time point here: persistent/refractory GD, antithyroid drugs over 5 years with positive TRAb. The TCR library was made from RNA extracted from PBMCs. Sample: peripheral blood mononuclear cells (PBMCs), taken when the disease was refractory, from a patient treated with antithyroid drugs. The source is a woman aged 40 to 50 with Graves disease.

This chain joins TRBV18 and TRBJ1-5; 8 positions match TRBD1. Germline lookup yields CDR1 KGHSH and CDR2 LQKENI. Trimming removed 4 bases from V and 5 bases from J; junction bases left unmatched: 1. CDR3 length: 13 amino acids. DNA of the CDR3: TGTGCCAGCTCACAGACAGGGGATCAGCCCCAGCATTTT. Its protein product is CASSQTGDQPQHF.

At least ten counts were recorded for this clonotype. The gene calls are TRBV2 and TRBJ1-4; TRBD1 agrees at 8 bases. Trimming cost V 8 bases and J 4 bases; bases outside gene matches: 3. CDR3 length: 13 residues. Germline CDR1 reads SNHLY; CDR2 reads FYNNEI. In DNA form, the CDR3 reads TGTGCCAGCCAACAGGGGGTTAATGAAAAACTGTTTTTT. Residues: CASQQGVNEKLFF.

This clonotype was counted many times. J is TRBJ2-5 and V is TRBV5-5, with 11 bases that match TRBD2. The junction had 4 bases not matched to a gene; V was cut back by 4 bases and J by 5 bases. The CDR3 totals 14 residues. Germline V gives CDR1 SGHKS, CDR2 YYEKEE (reference sequence). For the CDR3, the DNA is TGTGCCAGCAGCCCTAGCGGGAGGATCGAGACCCAGTACTTC. Protein sequence: CASSPSGRIETQYF.

This clonotype was observed many times. V and J are TRBV28 and TRBJ2-2; TRBD1 or TRBD2 may be the D gene (5 bases each). This CDR3 is built from 19 residues. Germline values: CDR1 MDHEN, CDR2 SYDVKM. Trimming pared 2 bases from V and 3 bases from J, leaving 22 bases between. CDR3 DNA: TGTGCCAGCAGTTTACGGCATATCGGGACCCAATGGTACACCGGGGAGCTGTTTTTT. Encoded protein: CASSLRHIGTQWYTGELFF. The full variable domain, its missing parts supplied by reference TRBV28 and TRBJ2-2, is DVKVTQSSRYLVKRTGEKVFLECVQDMDHENMFWYRQDPGLGLRLIYFSYDVKMKEKGDIPEGYSVSREKKERFSLILESASTNQTSMYLCASSLRHIGTQWYTGELFFGEGSRLTVL.

A few counts support this clonotype. This sequence joins TRBV20-1 and TRBJ2-7; possible D gene TRBD2, 6 bases. The length of the CDR3 is 13 residues. Looked up from germline, CDR1 is DFQATT and CDR2 is SNEGSKA (reference sequence). The CDR3 here is CRADPGSPYEQYF. DNA for the CDR3: TGCAGAGCAGACCCCGGGAGCCCCTACGAGCAGTACTTC.

The chain's CDR3 is CASEAEGFEQFF. CDR3 sequence (DNA): TGTGCCAGTGAGGCGGAAGGCTTTGAGCAGTTCTTC. This chain connects TRBV19 to TRBJ2-1; D call uncertain. V was shortened by 8 bases and J by 9 bases, with 14 bases between the two germline ends. This CDR3 comprises 12 residues. Per germline, CDR1 LNHDA and CDR2 SQIVND (reference sequence).

The chain joins TRBV12-3 or TRBV12-4 to TRBJ2-3, with 9 bases lining up with TRBD2. The CDR3 consists of 16 residues. V shed 3 bases and J 6 bases; nucleotides not matched to a gene: 10. CDR3 amino acids: CASSFGGRDSFDTQYF. CDR3 sequence (DNA): TGTGCCAGCAGTTTCGGCGGGAGGGACTCCTTCGATACGCAGTATTTT.

This clonotype was counted many times. The J gene is TRBJ1-5, the V gene TRBV6-2 or TRBV6-3; D gene unclear. The germline V gene encodes CDR1 MNHEY and CDR2 SVGEGT. The CDR3 sequence is 15 residues long. V dropped 2 bases and J dropped 2 bases, with 10 bases sitting between them. The CDR3, as DNA: TGTGCCAGCAGTTACGAAGGGCTGGGCAATCAGCCCCAGCATTTT. It is translated as CASSYEGLGNQPQHF.

This clonotype was seen many times. V and J are TRBV25-1 and TRBJ2-5; D may be TRBD1 (5 bases). CDR3 size: 12 residues. Trimming shortened V by 10 bases and J by 1 base, and 10 bases separated the two germline ends. Germline assignment: CDR1 MGHDK and CDR2 SYGVNS. CDR3 loop: CATQGLQETQYF. The CDR3 DNA follows: TGTGCCACCCAGGGCCTCCAAGAGACCCAGTACTTC.

The rearrangement links TRBV20-1 to TRBJ2-2, with 10 nucleotides matching TRBD2. The CDR3 runs 14 residues. J gave up 3 bases and V 3 bases, and 1 base lay outside the gene matches. In germline, CDR1 is DFQATT, CDR2 SNEGSKA (reference sequence). The CDR3 DNA reads as TGCAGTGCTAGGGGACTAGCGCACACCGGGGAGCTGTTTTTT. Protein product: CSARGLAHTGELFF.

The sample holds a few counts of this clonotype. The V and J genes are TRBV20-1 and TRBJ1-2, with D possibly being TRBD1 (5 bases). Trimming shortened V by 0 bases and J by 1 base, and 12 bases separated the two germline ends. The germline CDR1 and CDR2 sequences are DFQATT and SNEGSKA (reference sequence). CDR3 size: 15 residues. The CDR3 sequence is CSARDWRGFNYGYTF. The CDR3 DNA follows: TGCAGTGCTAGAGATTGGAGGGGCTTTAACTATGGCTACACCTTC.

This chain links TRBV20-1 with TRBJ1-2, with TRBD1 matching over 7 bases. Germline trimming cut 4 bases from V and 0 bases from J; bases unmatched to any gene: 8. CDR1 DFQATT and CDR2 SNEGSKA come from the germline V gene (reference sequence). The CDR3 totals 15 residues. The CDR3 region has the DNA TGCAGTGCTAAGCCGGACAGGAAAGCTAACTATGGCTACACCTTC. Protein sequence: CSAKPDRKANYGYTF.

By sample share, this clonotype is medium-sized (0.01 to 0.1%). The chain has TRBV28 and TRBJ1-1; no firm D call. Trimming left V 6 bases short and J 7 bases short, with 15 bases between. Germline V gene sequence: CDR1 MDHEN, CDR2 SYDVKM. The length of the CDR3 is 13 residues. CDR3 protein: CASSPSAWDEAFF. The CDR3, as DNA: TGTGCCAGCAGCCCCTCCGCTTGGGATGAAGCTTTCTTT.

J is TRBJ1-5 and V is TRBV19; D perhaps matches TRBD1 (5 bases). There are 15 residues in the CDR3. In germline, CDR1 is LNHDA, CDR2 SQIVND (reference sequence). V was pared by 7 bases and J by 2 bases, with 15 bases between. DNA for the CDR3: TGTGCCAGTACCAAGGGGCGGGGAGGCAATCAGCCCCAGCATTTT. This gives the protein CASTKGRGGNQPQHF.

V and J are TRBV6-2 or TRBV6-3 and TRBJ1-6; TRBD1 is a possible D gene (5 bases). V lost 7 bases to trimming and J lost 9 bases, with 19 bases between them. The CDR3 runs 15 residues. Germline CDR1 MNHEY, CDR2 SVGEGT. The CDR3 DNA follows: TGTGCCAGCACCTCCCCCACGGGACTAAGTTCACCCCTCCACTTT. Protein: CASTSPTGLSSPLHF.

This clonotype was seen only once. The gene calls are TRBV4-1 and TRBJ2-1; 9 bases align to TRBD2. This CDR3 comprises 14 residues. CDR1 is MGHRA, CDR2 YSYEKL, per germline. The V segment lost 2 bases and the J segment 13 bases; nucleotides outside the gene matches: 9. The chain's CDR3 is CASSQILAGLHQFF. CDR3 DNA sequence: TGCGCCAGCAGCCAAATTCTAGCGGGACTTCATCAGTTCTTC.

The CDR3 loop is CASRYDFRPDEQFF. DNA of the CDR3: TGTGCCAGCAGGTACGACTTTCGCCCCGATGAGCAGTTCTTC. V usage is TRBV6-5 and J usage is TRBJ2-1, with D hard to call. Germline CDR1 MNHEY, CDR2 SVGAGI. The ends were cut back, 6 bases at V and 8 bases at J, with 17 bases in the middle. This CDR3 comprises 14 residues.

This clonotype was seen a handful of times. The genes are TRBV20-1 and TRBJ2-7; the D call may be TRBD1 or TRBD2 (5 bases each). This CDR3 spans 12 amino acids. The germline V gene encodes CDR1 DFQATT and CDR2 SNEGSKA (reference sequence). Trimming cost V 3 bases and J 7 bases, with 13 bases left between them. CDR3 loop: CSARTSWGEQYF. The CDR3 DNA reads TGCAGTGCTAGGACGTCTTGGGGGGAGCAGTACTTC.

The J gene is TRBJ2-2, the V gene TRBV12-3 or TRBV12-4; D is unresolved. The length of the CDR3 is 15 residues. Trimming pared 0 bases from V and 4 bases from J, leaving 9 bases between. The CDR3 reads CASSLAEFSTGELFF. DNA of the CDR3: TGTGCCAGCAGTTTAGCGGAATTTTCCACCGGGGAGCTGTTTTTT.

This clonotype was detected ten times or more. The chain has TRBV6-9 and TRBJ1-1, with TRBD1 as a possible D gene (5 bases). Trimming took 3 bases from V and 5 from J, leaving 19 bases between them. The V gene's germline CDR1 is MNHGY and CDR2 SVAAGI. CDR3 size: 16 residues. The CDR3 region is CASSYSNYRRQTEAFF. Here the CDR3 DNA reads TGTGCCAGCAGTTACTCGAATTACAGGCGGCAGACTGAAGCTTTCTTT.

This clonotype was detected ten times or more. The gene calls are TRBV6-1 and TRBJ2-4; 8 nucleotides match TRBD1. V lost 0 bases, J lost 1 base, and 17 bases stayed unmatched. The CDR3 length is 21 residues. Germline CDR1 and CDR2: MNHNS and SASEGT. CDR3 DNA sequence: TGTGCCAGCAGTGAAGCTGAAGGTCCAGGGGGCGTTCGGCGGGCCAAAAACATTCAGTACTTC. As protein: CASSEAEGPGGVRRAKNIQYF.

Note on this clonotype: A junction boundary mismatches the germline segment, possibly from a read error. V and J are TRBV5-1 and TRBJ1-1; a possible D gene is TRBD1 (6 bases). Germline CDR1 SGHRS, CDR2 YFSETQ. The CDR3 is 14 amino acids. This CDR3 is CASSFGTGITEAFF. CDR3 DNA sequence: TGTGCCAGCAGCTTCGGAACAGGGATCACTGAAGCTTTCTTT.

The chain is built from TRBV6-1 and TRBJ1-6; 10 bases line up with TRBD1. Per the germline V gene, CDR1 is MNHNS and CDR2 is SASEGT. This CDR3 has 15 residues. J was trimmed by 13 bases and V by 6 bases; bases with no gene match: 12. The CDR3 region has the DNA TGTGCCAGCAGATCGGGACAGGGGTTACTTGTCCCCCTCCACTTT. Residues: CASRSGQGLLVPLHF.

The CDR3 spells CATSRARANQPQHF. The CDR3, as DNA: TGTGCCACCAGCAGAGCTAGAGCTAATCAGCCCCAGCATTTT. The chain has TRBV15 and TRBJ1-5, with D unclear. Deletions cut 1 base from V and 4 bases from J, with 8 bases between. The CDR3 has 14 amino acids. The germline V gene has CDR1 LNHNV and CDR2 YYDKDF (reference sequence).

The gene calls are TRBV7-9 and TRBJ2-2; 11 positions match TRBD1. Germline CDR1 and CDR2: SEHNR and FQNEAQ (reference sequence). Trimming at V came to 5 bases and at J to 2 bases, leaving 13 bases not matched to a gene. CDR3 size: 19 residues. The CDR3 bases are TGTGCCAGCAGCCGCGAATCCGGGACAGGGGGAATTAACACCGGGGAGCTGTTTTTT. Protein sequence: CASSRESGTGGINTGELFF.

The chain combines TRBV5-1 with TRBJ2-2, with no clear D. Germline V gene lookup returns CDR1 SGHRS and CDR2 YFSETQ. Trimming took off 2 bases at V and 4 bases at J, with 9 bases between the two ends. This CDR3 spans 14 amino acids. This chain's CDR3 is CASSFDMTTGELFF. In DNA, the CDR3 is TGCGCCAGCAGCTTCGATATGACCACCGGGGAGCTGTTTTTT. Supplemented by reference TRBV5-1 and TRBJ2-2, the full variable domain reads KAGVTQTPRYLIKTRGQQVTLSCSPISGHRSVSWYQQTPGQGLQFLFEYFSETQRNKGNFPGRFSGRQFSNSRSEMNVSTLELGDSALYLCASSFDMTTGELFFGEGSRLTVL.

The chain uses TRBV20-1 and TRBJ2-7, with D uncertain. The CDR3 is 11 amino acids. V dropped 5 bases and J dropped 7 bases, with 12 bases sitting between them. Looked up from germline, CDR1 is DFQATT and CDR2 is SNEGSKA (reference sequence). The DNA of the CDR3 is TGCAGTGCTCCGAGCCTTGGGGAGCAGTACTTC. This gives the protein CSAPSLGEQYF.

This clonotype came up many times. The chain joins TRBV2 to TRBJ1-1; D uncertain. CDR1 and CDR2 (germline): SNHLY, FYNNEI. This CDR3 is built from 13 residues. V was pared by 4 bases and J by 3 bases, with 9 bases between. CDR3 protein: CASSVGRDTEAFF. The CDR3 DNA follows: TGTGCCAGCAGTGTTGGACGGGACACTGAAGCTTTCTTT.

This clonotype has ten or more counts. The V and J genes are TRBV6-2 or TRBV6-3 and TRBJ2-7; D unclear. The CDR3 consists of 13 residues. V lost 6 bases and J 3 bases, leaving 12 bases between the germline ends. In germline, CDR1 is MNHEY, CDR2 SVGEGT. CDR3 in DNA: TGTGCCAGCAGCTCCCAGAAGGTCTACGAGCAGTACTTC. Translated: CASSSQKVYEQYF.

The J gene is TRBJ1-1, the V gene TRBV9, with a tentative D call TRBD1 (5 bases). The V and J ends lost 0 bases and 1 base respectively, with 16 bases between them. The germline gives CDR1 SGDLS, CDR2 YYNGEE. This CDR3 has 17 amino acids. This CDR3 reads CASSVEGKGLPNTEAFF. CDR3 nucleotides: TGTGCCAGCAGCGTAGAGGGCAAGGGGTTGCCGAACACTGAAGCTTTCTTT.

This clonotype appeared a few times. The chain employs TRBV5-1 and TRBJ1-4; unclear D gene. This CDR3 region has 15 residues. Trimming pared 4 bases from V and 7 bases from J, leaving 17 bases between. CDR1 SGHRS and CDR2 YFSETQ come from the germline V gene. CDR3 coding DNA: TGCGCCAGCAGCCCCTATTCTTCTGTGGGTGAAAAACTGTTTTTT. It codes for CASSPYSSVGEKLFF.